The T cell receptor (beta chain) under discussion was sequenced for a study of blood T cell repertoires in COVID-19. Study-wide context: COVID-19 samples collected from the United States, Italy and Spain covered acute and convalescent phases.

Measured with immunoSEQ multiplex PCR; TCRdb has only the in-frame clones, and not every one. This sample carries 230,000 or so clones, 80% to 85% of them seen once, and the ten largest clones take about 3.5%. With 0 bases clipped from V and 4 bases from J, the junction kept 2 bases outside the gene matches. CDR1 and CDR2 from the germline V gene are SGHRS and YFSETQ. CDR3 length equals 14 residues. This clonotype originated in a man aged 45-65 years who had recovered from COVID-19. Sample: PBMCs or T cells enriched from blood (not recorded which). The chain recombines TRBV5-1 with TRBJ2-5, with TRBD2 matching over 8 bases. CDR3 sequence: CASSLDGGVETQYF. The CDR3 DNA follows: TGCGCCAGCAGCTTGGACGGGGGGGTAGAGACCCAGTACTTC.